This T cell receptor (beta chain) came from a study of regulatory T cells in long-lasting Graves disease. Whole-study context: Graves' patients, diagnosed recently, had received antithyroid drugs under 3 months. The study, taken as a whole, reports: Persistent patients shared more public clonotypes (under 3,000) than newly diagnosed patients (approximately 960).

The time point was: newly diagnosed GD, antithyroid drugs for less than 3 months. PBMC RNA was the source of the TCR library. Graves' disease diagnosis relied on American Thyroid Association guidelines. According to the study, TCR beta libraries were built with iRepertoire HTBI primers and CDR3-region Arm-PCR. TCRdb analysed the multiplex PCR reads with MiXCR anew, one entry per CDR3 protein. The repertoire holds 370,000 or so distinct CDR3 sequences, with around 15% as singletons. CDR3 length equals 14 residues. V gave up 4 bases and J gave up 9 bases; unmatched junction bases: 7. Germline CDR1 is SGHVS and CDR2 is FQNEAQ. In this sample, this clonotype turned up many times. The antigen remains unidentified. The same data also went into a second study, on T cells in Graves' hyperthyroidism and ophthalmopathy. From that study: During a first-round RT-PCR of the TCR CDR3, the HTBI primer set was used.

The gene calls are TRBV7-8 and TRBJ2-1; 9 positions agree with TRBD2. The source of this sequence is a woman aged 18 to 35 with Graves disease. Sequenced material: peripheral blood mononuclear cells (PBMCs), taken at new diagnosis, from a patient treated with antithyroid drugs. DNA for the CDR3: TGTGCCAGCAGCTATAGCGGGGGCCCCGTTGAGCAGTTCTTC. Protein: CASSYSGGPVEQFF.